The source of this T cell receptor beta chain is a study of blood T cell repertoires in COVID-19. Study summary: There were acute and convalescent COVID-19 samples, and they came from the United States, Italy and Spain. PBMCs, B-cell-depleted T cells, or T cells provided the cDNA or gDNA that made up the material.

There are 16 residues in the CDR3. V lost 0 bases to trimming and J lost 1 base, with 12 bases between them. From germline, CDR1 is LNHDA and CDR2 SQIVND (reference sequence). Per the study methods: Reference gene primers were amplified, and this amplification served to estimate nucleated cell counts. TCRdb's copy holds only in-frame clones and misses some; the assay was immunoSEQ multiplex PCR. The D gene and trimming were derived from the DNA, and the V and J assignments and clone size from that table. The sample holds 97,000 or so clones; 80% to 90% are singletons and the top ten take about a tenth.

The sample comprised peripheral blood. The sequence came from a middle-aged man with active or convalescent COVID-19. V gene TRBV19 combines with J gene TRBJ1-1, with TRBD1 as a possible D gene (6 bases). The CDR3: CASSIEAGAPNTEAFF. CDR3 bases: TGTGCCAGTAGTATAGAGGCAGGGGCCCCGAACACTGAAGCTTTCTTT.